This passage covers 12 T cell receptor beta chains from one sample sequenced in a study of T cell repertoires in cytomegalovirus infection. MiXCR, run by TCRdb on the reads, gives a single entry per CDR3 protein. The sample contains about 450,000 distinct CDR3 sequences, approximately 31% of which appear only once. Sequenced material: PBMCs. These TCRs come from a human donor in good health (CMV status not recorded). Some clones in this sample may be carry-over from other donors' samples.

The V call is TRBV11-2, the J call TRBJ1-2, with D unresolved. This CDR3 is built from 14 residues. Trimming took 0 bases from V and 2 from J, leaving 7 bases between them. Germline CDR1 is SGHAT and CDR2 is FQNNGV. Written as DNA, the CDR3 is TGTGCCAGCAGCTTAGAGTGGGGAAACTATGGCTACACCTTC. Amino acids: CASSLEWGNYGYTF.

This clonotype was observed a few times. The gene calls are TRBV6-1 and TRBJ2-7, with D uncertain. Trimming shortened V by 7 bases and J by 2 bases, and 15 bases separated the two germline ends. Germline CDR1 and CDR2: MNHNS and SASEGT. The CDR3 spans 14 residues. CDR3 loop: CASTLTKPPYEQYF. The DNA for the CDR3 is TGTGCCAGCACCCTGACAAAGCCACCCTACGAGCAGTACTTC.

This clonotype has only a few counts. The chain combines TRBV18 with TRBJ1-5; 7 positions agree with TRBD1. The CDR3 sequence is 14 residues long. Germline-derived CDR1 and CDR2 are KGHSH and LQKENI. The junction had 8 bases not matched to a gene; V was cut back by 3 bases and J by 9 bases. The CDR3 spells CASSPGQQKRPQHF. The DNA of the CDR3 is TGTGCCAGCTCACCGGGACAGCAAAAACGGCCCCAGCATTTT.

This clonotype came up a few times. Written as DNA, the CDR3 is TGTGCCAGCAGCCCCCGGACAGGGTCCCAAGAGCAGTTCTTC. Protein product: CASSPRTGSQEQFF. The genes are TRBV11-3 and TRBJ2-1; 8 nucleotides agree with TRBD1. The J segment lost 10 bases and the V segment lost 5 bases, leaving 10 bases of the junction unmatched. Germline loops: CDR1 SGHNT, CDR2 YENEEA. This CDR3 is built from 14 residues. Variable domain in full (rest from reference TRBV11-3 and TRBJ2-1): EAGVVQSPRYKIIEKKQPVAFWCNPISGHNTLYWYLQNLGQGPELLIRYENEEAVDDSQLPKDRFSAERLKGVDSTLKIQPAELGDSAVYLCASSPRTGSQEQFFGPGTRLTVL.

A word on this clonotype: At one end, the junction sequence differs from germline, possibly due to a read error. The chain employs TRBV28 and TRBJ1-2, with a tentative D call TRBD1 (5 bases). The CDR3 contains 14 residues. CDR1 is MDHEN, CDR2 SYDVKM, per germline. In DNA, the CDR3 is TGTGTCAGCAGCAAAACCCCGGGGACCTATGGCTACACCTTC. Amino acids: CVSSKTPGTYGYTF.

Remarks on this clonotype: The junction departs from germline at one end; a sequencing error may be responsible. The rearrangement links TRBV28 to TRBJ1-1; tentative D call: TRBD1 (5 bases). The CDR3 is 14 residues long. CDR1 is MDHEN, CDR2 SYDVKM, per germline. As DNA, the CDR3 is TGTGCCAGCAGTTTAGGTGGGGGGGTGACTGAAGCTTGCTTT. It specifies CASSLGGGVTEACF.

This clonotype was picked up a small number of times. The chain has TRBV12-3 or TRBV12-4 and TRBJ2-3; D is unresolved. CDR3 size: 14 residues. Trimming shortened V by 3 bases and J by 4 bases, and 11 bases separated the two germline ends. In DNA, the CDR3 is TGTGCCAGCAGTTTGGGCCCACGGGCAGATACGCAGTATTTT. The encoded protein is CASSLGPRADTQYF.

This clonotype was counted between two and nine times. J is TRBJ2-1 and V is TRBV5-6; tentative D call: TRBD2 (5 bases). The V end lost 4 bases, the J end lost 9 bases, and 20 bases lay between the germline ends. Looked up from germline, CDR1 is SGHDT and CDR2 is YYEEEE. The CDR3 is 15 amino acids. The CDR3 here is CASSTEGAGWGEQFF. CDR3 bases: TGTGCCAGCAGCACAGAAGGTGCGGGCTGGGGTGAGCAGTTCTTC.

This clonotype was observed a few times. This chain joins TRBV2 and TRBJ1-2, with 10 positions matching TRBD1. Per the germline V gene, CDR1 is SNHLY and CDR2 is FYNNEI. The CDR3 sequence is 17 residues long. After removal of 2 bases from V and 2 bases from J, the junction contained 8 bases not matched to a gene. The CDR3 sequence is CASSESPGQGQNYGYTF. The DNA for the CDR3 is TGTGCCAGCAGTGAATCCCCGGGACAGGGGCAAAACTATGGCTACACCTTC.

The CDR3 spells CASSPERGRTEAFF. DNA for the CDR3: TGCGCCAGCAGCCCAGAAAGGGGGAGGACTGAAGCTTTCTTT. This chain uses TRBV4-3 with TRBJ1-1; TRBD1 might be the D (6 bases). Trimming removed 4 bases at V and 5 bases at J, with 14 bases between. The CDR3 extends over 14 amino acids. Germline CDR1 and CDR2: LGHNA and YSLEER.

The V call is TRBV19, the J call TRBJ1-6, with TRBD1 matching 8 bases. After removal of 4 bases from V and 10 bases from J, the junction contained 6 bases not matched to a gene. The CDR3 runs to 14 residues. CDR1 and CDR2 from the germline V gene are LNHDA and SQIVND (reference sequence). The CDR3 sequence is CASSTRDRRSPLHF. DNA of the CDR3: TGTGCCAGTAGTACCCGGGACAGGAGATCACCCCTCCACTTT.

V and J are TRBV6-2 or TRBV6-3 and TRBJ2-7; 7 bases agree with TRBD1. This CDR3 spans 15 amino acids. Germline V gene sequence: CDR1 MNHEY, CDR2 SVGEGT. V shed 5 bases, J shed 3 bases, and the junction held 10 bases outside the gene matches. The DNA for the CDR3 is TGTGCCAGCAGTCCTAGACAGGGATTTGACTACGAGCAGTACTTC. Translating it yields CASSPRQGFDYEQYF.